A single sample gave rise to the 26 T cell receptor beta chains below, sequenced in a study of blood T cell repertoires in COVID-19. Measured with immunoSEQ multiplex PCR; TCRdb has only the in-frame clones, and not every one. The sample consists of roughly 380,000 clones, 89% of them appearing once. Source material: peripheral blood. These receptors were obtained from a middle-aged woman with COVID-19, enrolled during active disease.

The chain carries TRBV4-3 and TRBJ2-2, with D uncertain. CDR3 length: 13 amino acids. Germline V gene data show CDR1 as LGHNA and CDR2 as YSLEER. Deletions cut 3 bases from V and 7 bases from J, with 9 bases between. The CDR3 loop reads CASSQLTNGELFF. The CDR3 DNA follows: TGCGCCAGCAGCCAGTTAACAAACGGGGAGCTGTTTTTT.

The chain couples TRBV2 to TRBJ1-4, with 10 bases lining up with TRBD1. Losses at the gene ends were 1 base for V and 10 bases for J; bases not matched to a gene: 3. Germline CDR1 SNHLY, CDR2 FYNNEI. This CDR3 is built from 14 residues. The CDR3 protein is CASSEGTGGAKLFF. In DNA, the CDR3 is TGTGCCAGCAGTGAAGGGACAGGGGGAGCAAAACTGTTTTTT.

This chain joins TRBV6-5 and TRBJ2-7; maybe TRBD2 (6 bases). This CDR3 contains 12 residues. Deletions cut 6 bases from V and 9 bases from J, with 15 bases between. Germline V CDR1 and CDR2: MNHEY, SVGAGI. CDR3 DNA sequence: TGTGCCAGCAGCGATGGACTACTCGGGCAGTACTTC. Translating it yields CASSDGLLGQYF.

V gene TRBV7-6 combines with J gene TRBJ2-2, with TRBD2 matching over 9 bases. CDR1 is SGHVS, CDR2 FNYEAQ, per germline. This CDR3 has 15 amino acids. J was trimmed by 4 bases and V by 5 bases; bases with no gene match: 5. DNA of the CDR3: TGTGCCAGCAGCCCGCGGGAGGGCATCACCGGGGAGCTGTTTTTT. This codes for CASSPREGITGELFF. The full variable domain, its missing parts supplied by reference TRBV7-6 and TRBJ2-2, is GAGVSQSPRYKVTKRGQDVALRCDPISGHVSLYWYRQALGQGPEFLTYFNYEAQQDKSGLPNDRFSAERPEGSISTLTIQRTEQRDSAMYRCASSPREGITGELFFGEGSRLTVL.

The chain recombines TRBV20-1 with TRBJ2-1; TRBD2 is a possible D gene (6 bases). CDR3 length: 15 residues. Germline V gene data show CDR1 as DFQATT and CDR2 as SNEGSKA (reference sequence). V lost 6 bases and J 8 bases, leaving 23 bases between the germline ends. Here the CDR3 DNA reads TGCAGTGCAAGTTTTGGTAGGGGAGGAAGCGATGAGCAGTTCTTC. It translates to CSASFGRGGSDEQFF.

The chain joins TRBV29-1 to TRBJ2-2; possibly TRBD2 for D (6 bases). Trimming pared 4 bases from V and 1 base from J, leaving 10 bases between. CDR1 and CDR2 from the germline V gene are SQVTM and ANQGSEA. The CDR3 contains 14 residues. The CDR3 sequence is CSVVGTGNTGELFF. In DNA form, the CDR3 reads TGCAGCGTTGTAGGGACTGGGAACACCGGGGAGCTGTTTTTT.

This rearrangement joins TRBV11-2 to TRBJ2-7; TRBD1 matches 10 bases. The CDR3 contains 16 residues. Looked up from germline, CDR1 is SGHAT and CDR2 is FQNNGV. Trimming cost V 4 bases and J 3 bases; bases outside gene matches: 9. The CDR3 DNA sequence: TGTGCCAGCAGCTCCTTGGGGGACAGGGGTGTCTACGAGCAGTACTTC. Protein: CASSSLGDRGVYEQYF.

The chain has TRBV2 and TRBJ2-2, with no clear D. Germline loops: CDR1 SNHLY, CDR2 FYNNEI. Trimming shortened V by 5 bases and J by 6 bases, and 22 bases separated the two germline ends. The length of the CDR3 is 17 residues. CDR3 in DNA: TGTGCCAGCAGTCCTCGAGTAAGAGTCCTGAAGCCCGGGGAGCTGTTTTTT. Translation: CASSPRVRVLKPGELFF.

The genes are TRBV9 and TRBJ2-3; weak D call: TRBD2 (6 bases). The CDR3 sequence is 18 residues long. The V end was cut by 4 bases, the J end by 1 base, with 22 bases between. Per germline, CDR1 SGDLS and CDR2 YYNGEE. In nucleotides, the CDR3 is TGTGCCAGCAGCTCTGGACCGGCGGGACGGGACGGCACAGATACGCAGTATTTT. It is translated as CASSSGPAGRDGTDTQYF.

This chain joins TRBV28 and TRBJ2-1; TRBD1 is a possible D gene (6 bases). The CDR3 has 15 residues. CDR1 and CDR2 from the germline V gene are MDHEN and SYDVKM. Deletions cut 5 bases from V and 5 bases from J, with 16 bases between. The CDR3 is CASSATQGSHNEQFF. In DNA, the CDR3 is TGTGCCAGCAGTGCTACTCAGGGGTCCCACAATGAGCAGTTCTTC.

V and J are TRBV7-9 and TRBJ1-1; D call uncertain. This CDR3 is built from 15 residues. Germline loops: CDR1 SEHNR, CDR2 FQNEAQ (reference sequence). V was pared by 5 bases and J by 1 base, with 14 bases between. CDR3 sequence (DNA): TGTGCCAGCAGCCGCTTCAGTGCTGGGAACACTGAAGCTTTCTTT. Its translation is CASSRFSAGNTEAFF.

V and J are TRBV7-8 and TRBJ1-5; tentatively, D is TRBD1 (6 bases). Per germline, CDR1 SGHVS and CDR2 FQNEAQ. This CDR3 is 18 amino acids long. Trimming left V 1 base short and J 0 bases short, with 16 bases between. The CDR3 is CASSLEGQLLHSNQPQHF. As DNA, the CDR3 is TGTGCCAGCAGCTTAGAAGGACAGCTTCTCCATAGCAATCAGCCCCAGCATTTT.

In its sample, this clone was seen once. V and J are TRBV4-3 and TRBJ2-7; TRBD1 is a possible D gene (5 bases). The CDR3 length is 15 residues. Trimming cost V 4 bases and J 1 base, with 14 bases left between them. CDR1 is LGHNA and CDR2 is YSLEER in the germline V gene. This chain's CDR3 is CASSRTAQGSYEQYF. Written as DNA, the CDR3 is TGCGCCAGCAGCCGGACCGCTCAGGGTTCCTACGAGCAGTACTTC.

The chain links TRBV6-1 to TRBJ1-3; the D is unclear. The CDR3 totals 16 residues. CDR1 is MNHNS, CDR2 SASEGT, per germline. Trimming took off 3 bases at V and 0 bases at J, with 12 bases between the two ends. CDR3 sequence (DNA): TGTGCCAGCAGTGACACGGGAACCTACTCTGGAAACACCATATATTTT. Protein: CASSDTGTYSGNTIYF.

This chain uses TRBV6-6 with TRBJ1-2; 7 bases fit TRBD1. CDR3 length: 16 residues. Per germline, CDR1 MNHNY and CDR2 SVGAGI (reference sequence). Germline trimming cut 6 bases from V and 3 bases from J; bases unmatched to any gene: 13. In DNA, the CDR3 is TGTGCCAGCAGCCGAACCGGGACAGAAAACCACTATGGCTACACCTTC. Amino acids: CASSRTGTENHYGYTF.

The CDR3 spells CASSLRGQIFTDTQYF. For the CDR3, the DNA is TGCGCCAGCAGCTTGAGAGGACAAATATTCACAGATACGCAGTATTTT. This chain connects TRBV5-1 to TRBJ2-3, with D maybe TRBD1 (5 bases). Germline lookup yields CDR1 SGHRS and CDR2 YFSETQ. The CDR3 is made up of 16 amino acids. The V and J ends lost 1 base and 2 bases respectively, with 14 bases between them.

The V and J genes are TRBV11-2 and TRBJ1-3, with 8 bases fitting TRBD1. Germline V CDR1 and CDR2: SGHAT, FQNNGV. The CDR3 has 14 residues. V shed 5 bases, J shed 2 bases, and the junction held 2 bases outside the gene matches. Here the CDR3 reads CASSGTGPGNTIYF. In DNA form, the CDR3 reads TGTGCCAGCAGCGGGACAGGCCCTGGAAACACCATATATTTT.

The chain couples TRBV18 to TRBJ1-2, with TRBD1 as a possible D gene (6 bases). The CDR3 runs to 17 residues. Germline V gives CDR1 KGHSH, CDR2 LQKENI. V was pared by 1 base and J by 8 bases, with 23 bases between. The CDR3 loop reads CASSPLSPQGPKPGYTF. The CDR3, as DNA: TGTGCCAGCTCACCACTAAGCCCACAGGGACCTAAACCAGGCTACACCTTC.

With respect to this clone: This CDR3 is missing its conserved last phenylalanine or tryptophan, likely due to a read error. The DNA is left out, because the CDR3 cannot be placed on it with certainty; the CDR3 is given as TCRdb lists it. The rearrangement links TRBV5-8 to TRBJ2-3; the table names TRBD2, a call not compared with the DNA. A total of 12 residues make up the CDR3, ends included. Germline CDR1 is SGHTS and CDR2 is YDEGEE. CDR3 protein: CASSSLAGVSVG.

The J gene is TRBJ2-7, the V gene TRBV5-8; D is unresolved. V was trimmed by 2 bases and J by 4 bases, leaving 7 bases between them. Germline CDR1 and CDR2: SGHTS and YDEGEE. This CDR3 has 12 amino acids. The CDR3 reads CASSFTDYEQYF. The CDR3 bases are TGTGCCAGCAGCTTCACAGATTACGAGCAGTACTTC. Full variable domain (rest looked up from reference TRBV5-8 and TRBJ2-7): EAGVTQSPTHLIKTRGQQATLRCSPISGHTSVYWYQQALGLGLQFLLWYDEGEERNRGNFPPRFSGRQFPNYSSELNVNALELEDSALYLCASSFTDYEQYFGPGTRLTVT.

The chain joins TRBV5-1 to TRBJ1-4, with a possible D match to TRBD1 (5 bases). The CDR3 sequence is 14 residues long. The V gene lost 4 bases and the J gene lost 2 bases, with 9 bases spanning the gap. Germline CDR1 and CDR2: SGHRS and YFSETQ. The CDR3 loop reads CASSADNTNEKLFF. CDR3 coding DNA: TGCGCCAGCAGCGCGGACAATACTAATGAAAAACTGTTTTTT.

The V and J genes are TRBV14 and TRBJ1-2, with D possibly matching TRBD1 (5 bases). Trimming left V 4 bases short and J 5 bases short, with 14 bases between. The CDR3 contains 14 residues. In germline, CDR1 is SGHDN, CDR2 FVKESK. CDR3 loop: CASSRLDSLYGYTF. The CDR3 DNA is TGTGCCAGCAGCCGCCTCGACAGCCTTTATGGCTACACCTTC.

The V call is TRBV28, the J call TRBJ1-5, with D possibly matching TRBD1 (5 bases). V lost 7 bases and J lost 3, with 16 bases in between. In germline, CDR1 is MDHEN, CDR2 SYDVKM. The CDR3 spans 15 residues. Here the CDR3 DNA reads TGTGCCAGCACCCTTAGGGCAGGGCACAATCAGCCCCAGCATTTT. It specifies CASTLRAGHNQPQHF.

This clone was found once. V and J are TRBV12-5 and TRBJ2-7; D gene unclear. The CDR3 is 13 residues long. Trimming shortened V by 4 bases and J by 7 bases, and 14 bases separated the two germline ends. The V gene's germline CDR1 is LGHNT and CDR2 FRNRAP. The CDR3 is CASGSAPGFEQYF. DNA of the CDR3: TGTGCTAGTGGTTCGGCCCCCGGGTTTGAGCAGTACTTC.

A remark on this clone: Other DNA sequences in the sample encode the same CDR3. This chain uses TRBV28 with TRBJ2-7, with a weak D call TRBD1 (5 bases). Germline V gene data show CDR1 as MDHEN and CDR2 as SYDVKM. This CDR3 region has 11 residues. The V and J ends lost 6 bases and 7 bases respectively, with 10 bases between them. CDR3 region: CASSLTGEQYF. DNA of the CDR3: TGTGCCAGCAGCCTCACAGGAGAGCAGTACTTC.

DNA of the CDR3: TGTGCCAGCACCACCGCAACAGGGGGCGGTGAAAAACTGTTTTTT. It codes for CASTTATGGGEKLFF. This chain links TRBV5-5 with TRBJ1-4; TRBD1 aligns across 9 bases. V gave up 6 bases and J gave up 7 bases; unmatched junction bases: 10. This CDR3 contains 15 residues. Per germline, CDR1 SGHKS and CDR2 YYEKEE (reference sequence).